This T cell receptor (beta chain) was retrieved from a study of T-cell reconstitution after alpha-beta-depleted transplantation in children. Study-level results: Newly produced T cells mostly accounted for T-cell counts and diversity one year post-transplant.

On this clonotype: Antigen specificity is unknown.

During its preparation, the TCRbeta library received unique molecular identifiers. TCRdb independently ran MiXCR on the PCR reads; one entry per CDR3 protein. Of approximately 1,000,000 distinct CDR3 sequences in the sample, about 26% were seen once. This CDR3 region has 13 residues. V lost 8 bases and J 2 bases, leaving 14 bases between the germline ends. Germline assignment: CDR1 SQVTM and CDR2 ANQGSEA. Material: PBMCs, mostly from graft donor cells, obtained 360 days after TCRalphabeta/CD19-depleted stem cell transplant. The sequence was obtained from a boy in the first two years of life who had a stem cell transplant for SCID, so the T cells may come from the graft donor. The chain uses TRBV29-1 and TRBJ2-3, with D possibly called TRBD1 or TRBD2 (5 bases each). The CDR3 region has the DNA TGCAGCTCTCGGGGCCTGTACACAGATACGCAGTATTTT. It is translated as CSSRGLYTDTQYF.